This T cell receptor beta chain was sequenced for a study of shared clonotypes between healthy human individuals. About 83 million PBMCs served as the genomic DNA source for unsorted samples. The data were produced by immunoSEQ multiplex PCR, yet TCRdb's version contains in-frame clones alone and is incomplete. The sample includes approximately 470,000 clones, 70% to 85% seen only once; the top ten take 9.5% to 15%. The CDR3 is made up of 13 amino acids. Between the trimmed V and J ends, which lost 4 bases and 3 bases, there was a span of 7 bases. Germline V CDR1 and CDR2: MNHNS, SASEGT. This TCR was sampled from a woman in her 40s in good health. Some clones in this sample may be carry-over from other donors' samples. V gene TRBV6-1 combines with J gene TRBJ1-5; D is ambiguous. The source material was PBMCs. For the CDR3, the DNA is TGTGCCAGCAGTGGTGGTTACAATCAGCCCCAGCATTTT. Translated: CASSGGYNQPQHF.